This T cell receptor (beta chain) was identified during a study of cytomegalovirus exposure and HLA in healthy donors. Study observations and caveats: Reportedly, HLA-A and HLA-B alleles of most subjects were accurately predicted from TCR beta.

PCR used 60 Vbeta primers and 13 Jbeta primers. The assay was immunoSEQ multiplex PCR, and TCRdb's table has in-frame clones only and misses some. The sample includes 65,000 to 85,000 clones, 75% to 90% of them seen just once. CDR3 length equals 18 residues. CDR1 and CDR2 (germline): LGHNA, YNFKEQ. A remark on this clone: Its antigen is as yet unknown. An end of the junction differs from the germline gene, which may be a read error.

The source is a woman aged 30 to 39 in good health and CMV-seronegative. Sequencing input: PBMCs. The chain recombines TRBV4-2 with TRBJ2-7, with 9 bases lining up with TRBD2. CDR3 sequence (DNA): TGTGCCAGCAGCCTGAGTAGCGGGAGCGATTTCAGCTCCTACGAGCAGTGCTTC. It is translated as CASSLSSGSDFSSYEQCF.